Below are 20 T cell receptor beta chains sequenced from a single sample in a study of post-analysis software for immune sequencing data. The study's findings and limits: TRBV segments more frequent in patients than in controls numbered roughly five and included TRBV5-6, TRBV5-1 and TRBV20-1.

Their specific antigens are unknown. TCR beta libraries were prepared from cDNA with unique molecular identifiers. One entry per CDR3 protein results from TCRdb running MiXCR on the PCR reads. The sample lists hundreds of thousands of distinct CDR3 sequences; less than 35% were seen once. Sequencing was performed on blood. The source is a girl between 5 and 17 years old with multiple sclerosis.

This clonotype was recorded a few times. The V gene is TRBV6-4, the J gene TRBJ2-1; a weak D match, TRBD1 (6 bases). Germline values: CDR1 MRHNA, CDR2 SNTAGT. The V end lost 5 bases, the J end lost 7 bases, and 18 bases lay between the germline ends. The CDR3 is 15 residues long. CDR3 DNA: TGTGCCAGCAGTACAGCGAACAGGGTGGTGAATGAGCAGTTCTTC. Its translation: CASSTANRVVNEQFF.

A note on this clonotype: One junction end disagrees with the germline gene, perhaps due to a read error. The chain joins TRBV7-2 to TRBJ2-3, with 8 bases that match TRBD2. The CDR3 is 16 amino acids. Germline V gene sequence: CDR1 SGHTA, CDR2 FQGNSA. For the CDR3, the DNA is TGTGCCGGCAGCCAGCGGGCGGGGGGAGGACCAGATACGCAGTATTTT. This gives the protein CAGSQRAGGGPDTQYF.

The chain combines TRBV20-1 with TRBJ2-3; D call uncertain. This CDR3 is built from 15 residues. V lost 6 bases and J 5 bases, leaving 21 bases between the germline ends. CDR1 DFQATT and CDR2 SNEGSKA come from the germline V gene (reference sequence). As DNA, the CDR3 is TGCAGTGCCCGGTTGCCTAGAGGTGAAGGAGATACGCAGTATTTT. This gives the protein CSARLPRGEGDTQYF.

This clonotype was detected a few times. CDR3 protein: CASSLSHSGRAAYEQYF. DNA for the CDR3: TGTGCCAGCAGTTTATCTCATAGCGGGAGGGCTGCCTACGAGCAGTACTTC. The V gene is TRBV27, the J gene TRBJ2-7; 11 nucleotides agree with TRBD2. CDR1 MNHEY and CDR2 SMNVEV come from the germline V gene (reference sequence). This CDR3 has 17 residues. With V trimmed by 0 bases and J by 2 bases, 6 bases remained unmatched.

This clonotype was seen many times. The rearrangement links TRBV20-1 to TRBJ2-7, with D possibly TRBD2 on 6 matching bases. Germline V gene lookup returns CDR1 DFQATT and CDR2 SNEGSKA (reference sequence). CDR3 length equals 14 residues. Between the trimmed V and J ends, which lost 6 bases and 3 bases, there was a span of 18 bases. As DNA, the CDR3 is TGCAGTGCGTCCCCCGGAGGGGTGGGCTACGAGCAGTACTTC. This codes for CSASPGGVGYEQYF.

V and J are TRBV4-3 and TRBJ2-7; D perhaps matches TRBD2 (5 bases). Matching the DNA end better, TRBJ2-5 makes the J call doubtful. The CDR3 spans 13 residues. Germline CDR1 reads LGHNA; CDR2 reads YSLEER. In DNA form, the CDR3 reads TGCGCCAGCAACCACGAGCCGGGGGAGACCCAGTACTTC. Encoded protein: CASNHEPGETQYF.

The chain's CDR3 is CSASESGGYEQYF. In nucleotides, the CDR3 is TGCAGTGCTAGTGAGTCAGGGGGCTACGAGCAGTACTTC. The V call is TRBV20-1, the J call TRBJ2-7, with 7 positions matching TRBD1. This CDR3 region has 13 residues. Germline V gives CDR1 DFQATT, CDR2 SNEGSKA (reference sequence). With 3 bases clipped from V and 3 bases from J, the junction kept 5 bases outside the gene matches.

As concerns this clonotype: The junction differs from germline at one of its ends, possibly a read error. The chain couples TRBV4-1 to TRBJ2-6, with D possibly TRBD1 on 6 matching bases. Germline loops: CDR1 MGHRA, CDR2 YSYEKL. CDR3 length equals 18 residues. The CDR3 region is CASSQMTGYPTGANVPTF. The CDR3 DNA sequence: TGCGCCAGCAGCCAAATGACAGGCTACCCAACTGGGGCCAACGTCCCGACTTTC.

This clonotype was counted between two and nine times. V and J are TRBV12-3 or TRBV12-4 and TRBJ2-3, with D possibly TRBD1 on 7 matching bases. The CDR3 length is 16 residues. The V and J ends lost 7 bases and 3 bases respectively, with 20 bases between them. The CDR3 region is CASILQGEERTDTQYF. The CDR3 region has the DNA TGTGCCAGCATTCTCCAGGGGGAGGAAAGGACAGATACGCAGTATTTT.

This sequence joins TRBV6-1 and TRBJ2-1, with D tentatively TRBD1 (7 bases). Germline CDR1 is MNHNS and CDR2 is SASEGT. Trimming removed 1 base at V and 8 bases at J, with 15 bases between. The CDR3 is 15 amino acids. CDR3 amino acids: CASSEVTGASDEQFF. In nucleotides, the CDR3 is TGTGCCAGCAGTGAAGTTACAGGGGCTAGCGATGAGCAGTTCTTC.

This clonotype turned up a few times. V is TRBV5-1 and J is TRBJ2-3; 7 bases fit TRBD1. Germline trimming cut 2 bases from V and 5 bases from J; bases unmatched to any gene: 8. CDR3 length: 15 amino acids. Per germline, CDR1 SGHRS and CDR2 YFSETQ. This CDR3 is CASSFPGGRIDTQYF. The CDR3 nucleotides are TGCGCCAGCAGCTTCCCAGGGGGTAGGATAGATACGCAGTATTTT.

The chain combines TRBV11-2 with TRBJ2-7, with 8 bases identical to TRBD2. There are 16 residues in the CDR3. V lost 7 bases, J lost 3 bases, and 14 bases stayed unmatched. Germline V gene sequence: CDR1 SGHAT, CDR2 FQNNGV. The CDR3 sequence is CASNSPGSGSFYEQYF. CDR3 bases: TGTGCCAGCAACTCCCCAGGGAGCGGGAGTTTCTACGAGCAGTACTTC.

This chain uses TRBV12-3 or TRBV12-4 with TRBJ1-5; D not resolved. This CDR3 is 14 amino acids long. Trimming shortened V by 5 bases and J by 4 bases, and 12 bases separated the two germline ends. The chain's CDR3 is CASSPQTANQPQHF. The CDR3 DNA reads TGTGCCAGCAGTCCCCAGACCGCGAATCAGCCCCAGCATTTT.

The gene calls are TRBV7-8 and TRBJ1-2, with 11 bases fitting TRBD1. Germline V gene lookup returns CDR1 SGHVS and CDR2 FQNEAQ. CDR3 length: 19 residues. Trimming cost V 6 bases and J 4 bases; bases outside gene matches: 19. CDR3: CASRPDLGRWTGGGYGYTF. CDR3 sequence (DNA): TGTGCCAGCAGACCCGACCTTGGGCGGTGGACAGGGGGCGGCTATGGCTACACCTTC.

The sample holds many counts of this clonotype. The chain is built from TRBV7-2 and TRBJ2-1, with 7 bases lining up with TRBD2. Per germline, CDR1 SGHTA and CDR2 FQGNSA. V lost 4 bases and J lost 12; bases outside the gene matches: 6. The CDR3 covers 12 residues. CDR3 residues: CASSYSWGGQFF. CDR3 sequence (DNA): TGTGCCAGCAGCTACTCCTGGGGGGGGCAGTTCTTC.

This clonotype has only a few counts. This chain joins TRBV15 and TRBJ2-3, with 7 bases identical to TRBD2. Germline V gene sequence: CDR1 LNHNV, CDR2 YYDKDF (reference sequence). J gave up 2 bases and V 8 bases, and 7 bases lay outside the gene matches. This CDR3 comprises 14 residues. CDR3 sequence (DNA): TGTGCCACCTCCGTTGGGGGGGACACAGATACGCAGTATTTT. It codes for CATSVGGDTDTQYF.

The chain carries TRBV20-1 and TRBJ2-7, with 8 bases matching TRBD1. Germline V lookup: CDR1 DFQATT, CDR2 SNEGSKA (reference sequence). Unmatched junction bases numbered 9, after V lost 6 bases and J lost 2 bases. The CDR3 totals 14 residues. The CDR3 protein is CSARWTGKAYEQYF. The CDR3 DNA is TGCAGTGCCCGCTGGACAGGGAAGGCCTACGAGCAGTACTTC.

In its sample, this clonotype was seen many times. The gene calls are TRBV12-3 or TRBV12-4 and TRBJ1-5; D remains ambiguous. The CDR3 consists of 13 residues. V lost 8 bases to trimming and J lost 2 bases, with 10 bases between them. CDR3: CASSPSGNQPQHF. The CDR3 DNA reads TGTGCCAGCTCACCATCAGGCAATCAGCCCCAGCATTTT.

Points on this clonotype: Because the CDR3 is missing its conserved closing phenylalanine or tryptophan, this is likely a read error. The chain combines TRBV6-5 with TRBJ2-5; 11 nucleotides line up with TRBD1. Losses at the gene ends were 6 bases for V and 2 bases for J; bases not matched to a gene: 5. This CDR3 contains 15 residues. Germline V gives CDR1 MNHEY, CDR2 SVGAGI. The CDR3 region is CASSKGDRGQETQYL. DNA for the CDR3: TGTGCCAGCAGCAAGGGGGACAGGGGGCAAGAGACCCAGTACTTA.

This chain links TRBV10-3 with TRBJ2-1; D remains unclear. Per the germline V gene, CDR1 is ENHRY and CDR2 is SYGVKD. CDR3 size: 13 residues. V was trimmed by 2 bases and J by 8 bases, leaving 10 bases between them. The CDR3 DNA sequence: TGTGCCATCAGTGAGGCCCTCGAGGATGAGCAGTTCTTC. Its translation: CAISEALEDEQFF.